The clone carrying this T cell receptor (beta chain) was counted a few times. Its antigen is still unknown. These data are taken from a study of Ad26.COV2.S vaccination and SARS-CoV-2 variants. Documented treatment: about 20 received Ad26.COV2.S at low or high dose, single or two shots; 5 received placebo; per-sample allocation not given. Samples analyzed were those drawn on day 63 after the first vaccine or placebo injection. An Ad26 vector carrying the Wuhan-strain SARS-CoV-2 spike served as the vaccine. Study-level findings and limits: People who got the vaccine or the placebo had similar non-spike TCR breadth.

With 4 bases removed from V and 5 bases from J, the gap between germline ends came to 15 bases. Germline CDR1 reads LNHDA; CDR2 reads SQIVND (reference sequence). The CDR3 has 15 residues. Repertoires were generated with immunoSEQ multiplex PCR, while TCRdb's copy carries only in-frame clones and drops some. Among approximately 480,000 clones listed, 70% to 90% were seen once. This TCR was sampled from a person between 18 and 65 years old who received the Ad26.COV2.S COVID-19 vaccine or a placebo. This chain joins TRBV19 and TRBJ2-1; D not resolved. The sequenced sample was peripheral blood, obtained in a trial of Ad26.COV2.S vaccine versus placebo. CDR3 DNA: TGTGCCAGTAGTACATCGAGGAATCCTAACAATGAGCAGTTCTTC. It yields the protein CASSTSRNPNNEQFF.